These 2 T cell receptor beta chains came from one sample sequenced in a study of blood T cell repertoires in COVID-19. Assay used: immunoSEQ multiplex PCR; TCRdb lists only in-frame clones, some missing. The table has approximately 230,000 clones, over 75% seen once. Sequenced input: PBMCs or T cells enriched from blood (not recorded which). The receptors originated from a man between 18 and 35 years old who had recovered from COVID-19.

The chain recombines TRBV27 with TRBJ2-7, with 7 bases lining up with TRBD1. V shed 6 bases and J 3 bases; nucleotides not matched to a gene: 5. Germline V lookup: CDR1 MNHEY, CDR2 SMNVEV (reference sequence). The CDR3 is 13 amino acids. The CDR3 loop is CASSLGQNYEQYF. The CDR3 nucleotides are TGTGCCAGCAGCTTGGGACAGAACTACGAGCAGTACTTC.

Only one count was recorded for this clone. V is TRBV5-1 and J is TRBJ2-5; perhaps TRBD2 as D (6 bases). CDR1 is SGHRS, CDR2 YFSETQ, per germline. The CDR3 length is 14 residues. The V gene lost 4 bases and the J gene lost 7 bases, with 17 bases spanning the gap. The CDR3 DNA reads as TGCGCCAGCAGCGGCGGGATCCTCTATGGGACCCAGTACTTC. It is translated as CASSGGILYGTQYF.